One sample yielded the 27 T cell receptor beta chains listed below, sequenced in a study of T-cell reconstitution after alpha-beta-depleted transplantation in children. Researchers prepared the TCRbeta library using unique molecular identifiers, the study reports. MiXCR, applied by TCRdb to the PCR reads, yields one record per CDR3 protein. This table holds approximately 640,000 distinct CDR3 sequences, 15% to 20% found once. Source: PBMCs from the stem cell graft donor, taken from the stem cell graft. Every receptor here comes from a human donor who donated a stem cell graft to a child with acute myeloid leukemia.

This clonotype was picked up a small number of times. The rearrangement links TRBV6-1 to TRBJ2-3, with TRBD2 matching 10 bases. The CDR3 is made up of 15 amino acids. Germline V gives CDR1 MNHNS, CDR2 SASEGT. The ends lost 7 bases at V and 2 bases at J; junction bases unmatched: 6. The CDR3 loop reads CASNPSGGITDTQYF. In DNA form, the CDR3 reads TGTGCCAGCAACCCTAGCGGGGGAATCACAGATACGCAGTATTTT.

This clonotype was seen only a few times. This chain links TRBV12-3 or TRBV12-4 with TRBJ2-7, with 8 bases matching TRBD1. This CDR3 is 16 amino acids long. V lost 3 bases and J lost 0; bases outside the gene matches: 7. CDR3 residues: CASSLGTGDHSYEQYF. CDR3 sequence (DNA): TGTGCCAGCAGTTTGGGGACAGGAGATCACTCCTACGAGCAGTACTTC.

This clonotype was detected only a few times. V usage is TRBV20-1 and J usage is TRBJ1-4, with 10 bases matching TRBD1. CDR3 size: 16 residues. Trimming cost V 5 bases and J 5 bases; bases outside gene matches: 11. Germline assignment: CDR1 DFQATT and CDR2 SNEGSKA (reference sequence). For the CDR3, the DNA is TGCAGTGCTGACAGGGGGCTGATCCACCAGAATGAAAAACTGTTTTTT. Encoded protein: CSADRGLIHQNEKLFF.

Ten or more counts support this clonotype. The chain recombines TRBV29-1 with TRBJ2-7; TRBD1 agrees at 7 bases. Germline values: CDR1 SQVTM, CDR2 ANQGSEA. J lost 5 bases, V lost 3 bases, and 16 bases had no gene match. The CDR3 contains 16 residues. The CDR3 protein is CSVDASNRGSDDEQYF. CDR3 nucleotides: TGCAGCGTTGATGCGTCAAACAGGGGCTCGGATGACGAGCAGTACTTC.

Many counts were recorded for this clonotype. The chain's CDR3 is CASNSGGPYGYTF. The CDR3 DNA is TGTGCCAGCAACAGTGGGGGCCCCTATGGCTACACCTTC. The rearrangement links TRBV7-2 to TRBJ1-2; D is perhaps TRBD1 (6 bases). CDR3 length: 13 amino acids. From germline, CDR1 is SGHTA and CDR2 FQGNSA. Trimming shortened V by 7 bases and J by 4 bases, and 13 bases separated the two germline ends.

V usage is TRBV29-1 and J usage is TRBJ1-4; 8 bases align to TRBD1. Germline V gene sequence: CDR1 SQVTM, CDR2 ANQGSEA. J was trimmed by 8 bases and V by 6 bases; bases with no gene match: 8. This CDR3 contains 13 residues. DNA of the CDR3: TGCAGCGTGGCTGAGACAGGGGTAGAAAAACTGTTTTTT. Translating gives CSVAETGVEKLFF.

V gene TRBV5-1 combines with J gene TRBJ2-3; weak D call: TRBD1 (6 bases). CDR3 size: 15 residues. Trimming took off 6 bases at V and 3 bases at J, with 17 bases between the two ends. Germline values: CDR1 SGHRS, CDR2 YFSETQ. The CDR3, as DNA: TGCGCCAGCACCCCAGGGGCTAGTACGACAGATACGCAGTATTTT. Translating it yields CASTPGASTTDTQYF.

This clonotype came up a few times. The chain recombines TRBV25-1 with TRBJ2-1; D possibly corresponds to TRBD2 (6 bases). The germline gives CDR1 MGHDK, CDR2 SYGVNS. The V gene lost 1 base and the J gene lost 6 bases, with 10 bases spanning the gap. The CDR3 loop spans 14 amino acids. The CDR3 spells CASSEWEAVNEQFF. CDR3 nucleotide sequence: TGTGCCAGCAGTGAATGGGAGGCCGTCAATGAGCAGTTCTTC.

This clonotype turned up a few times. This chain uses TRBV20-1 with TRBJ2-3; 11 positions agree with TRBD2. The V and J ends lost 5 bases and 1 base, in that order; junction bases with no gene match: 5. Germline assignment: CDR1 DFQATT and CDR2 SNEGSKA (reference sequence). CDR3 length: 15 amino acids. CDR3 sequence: CSAGPSGGRTDTQYF. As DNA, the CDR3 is TGCAGTGCTGGTCCTAGCGGGGGGCGCACAGATACGCAGTATTTT.

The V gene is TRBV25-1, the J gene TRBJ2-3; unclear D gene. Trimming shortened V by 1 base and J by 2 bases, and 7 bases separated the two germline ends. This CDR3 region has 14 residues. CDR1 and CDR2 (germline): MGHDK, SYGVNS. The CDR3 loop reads CASSESRDTDTQYF. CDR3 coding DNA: TGTGCCAGCAGTGAATCAAGGGACACAGATACGCAGTATTTT.

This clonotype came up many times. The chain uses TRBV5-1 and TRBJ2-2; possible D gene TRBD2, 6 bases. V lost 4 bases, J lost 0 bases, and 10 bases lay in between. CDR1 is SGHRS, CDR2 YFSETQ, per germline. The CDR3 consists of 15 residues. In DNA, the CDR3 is TGCGCCAGCAGCCGCGGCGGGACGAACACCGGGGAGCTGTTTTTT. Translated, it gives CASSRGGTNTGELFF.

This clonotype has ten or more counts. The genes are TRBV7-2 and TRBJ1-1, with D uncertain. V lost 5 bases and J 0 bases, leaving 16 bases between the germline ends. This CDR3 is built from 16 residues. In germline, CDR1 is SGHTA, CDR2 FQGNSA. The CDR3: CASSPDLTTLNTEAFF. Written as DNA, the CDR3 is TGTGCCAGCAGCCCCGACCTGACAACCCTGAACACTGAAGCTTTCTTT.

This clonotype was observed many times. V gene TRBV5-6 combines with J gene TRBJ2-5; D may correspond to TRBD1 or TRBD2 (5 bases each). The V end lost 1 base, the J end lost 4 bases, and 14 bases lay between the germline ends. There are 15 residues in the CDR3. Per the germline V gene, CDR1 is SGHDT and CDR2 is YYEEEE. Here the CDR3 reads CASSLRVGAGETQYF. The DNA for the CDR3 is TGTGCCAGCAGCTTGCGTGTTGGGGCGGGAGAGACCCAGTACTTC.

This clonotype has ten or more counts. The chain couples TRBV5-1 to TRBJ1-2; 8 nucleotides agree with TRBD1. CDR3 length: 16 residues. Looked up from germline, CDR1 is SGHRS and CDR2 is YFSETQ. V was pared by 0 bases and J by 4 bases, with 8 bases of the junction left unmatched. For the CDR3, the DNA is TGCGCCAGCAGCTTGGACGAGGGGGACAGGCCCTATGGCTACACCTTC. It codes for CASSLDEGDRPYGYTF.

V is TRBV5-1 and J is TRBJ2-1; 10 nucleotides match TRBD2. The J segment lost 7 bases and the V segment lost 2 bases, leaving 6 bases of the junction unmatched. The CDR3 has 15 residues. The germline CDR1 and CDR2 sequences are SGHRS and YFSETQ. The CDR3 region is CASSFLAGDGNEQFF. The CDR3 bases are TGCGCCAGCAGCTTTCTAGCGGGGGACGGGAATGAGCAGTTCTTC. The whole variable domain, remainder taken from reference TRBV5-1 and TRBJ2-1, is KAGVTQTPRYLIKTRGQQVTLSCSPISGHRSVSWYQQTPGQGLQFLFEYFSETQRNKGNFPGRFSGRQFSNSRSEMNVSTLELGDSALYLCASSFLAGDGNEQFFGPGTRLTVL.

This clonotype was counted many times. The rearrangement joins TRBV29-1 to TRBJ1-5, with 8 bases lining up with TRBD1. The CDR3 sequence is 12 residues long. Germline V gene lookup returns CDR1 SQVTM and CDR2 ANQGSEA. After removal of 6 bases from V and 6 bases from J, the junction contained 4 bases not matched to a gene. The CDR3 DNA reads TGCAGCGTGGCAGGGGGCGGTCAGCCCCAGCATTTT. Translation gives CSVAGGGQPQHF.

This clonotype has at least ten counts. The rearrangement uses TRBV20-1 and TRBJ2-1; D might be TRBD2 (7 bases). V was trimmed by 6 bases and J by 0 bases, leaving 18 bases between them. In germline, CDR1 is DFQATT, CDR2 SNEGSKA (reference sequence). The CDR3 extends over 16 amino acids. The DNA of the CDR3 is TGCAGTGCCCTCGATAGGGGGGGGAGCTCCTACAATGAGCAGTTCTTC. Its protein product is CSALDRGGSSYNEQFF.

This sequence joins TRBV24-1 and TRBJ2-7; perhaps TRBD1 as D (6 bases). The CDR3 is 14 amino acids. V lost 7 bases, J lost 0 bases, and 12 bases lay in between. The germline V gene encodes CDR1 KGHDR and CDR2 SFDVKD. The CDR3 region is CATRRTESSYEQYV. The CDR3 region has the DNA TGTGCCACCAGGCGGACAGAAAGCTCCTACGAGCAGTACGTC.

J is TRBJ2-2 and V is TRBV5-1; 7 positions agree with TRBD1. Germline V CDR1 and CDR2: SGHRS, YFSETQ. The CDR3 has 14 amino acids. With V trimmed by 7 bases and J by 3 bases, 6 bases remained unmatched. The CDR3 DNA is TGCGCCAGCGGAAACCAGGGGGACACCGGGGAGCTGTTTTTT. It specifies CASGNQGDTGELFF.

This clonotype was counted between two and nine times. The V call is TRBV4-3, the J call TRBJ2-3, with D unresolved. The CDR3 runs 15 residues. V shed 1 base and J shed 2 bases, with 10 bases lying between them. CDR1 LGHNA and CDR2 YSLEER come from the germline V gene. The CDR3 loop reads CASSQGENPTDTQYF. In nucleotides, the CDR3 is TGCGCCAGCAGCCAAGGCGAAAACCCCACAGATACGCAGTATTTT.

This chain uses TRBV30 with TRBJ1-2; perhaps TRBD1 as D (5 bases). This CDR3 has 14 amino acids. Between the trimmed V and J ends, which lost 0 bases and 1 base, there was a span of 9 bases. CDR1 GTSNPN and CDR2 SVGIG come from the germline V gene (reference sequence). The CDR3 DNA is TGTGCCTGGAGTGTCAGCCAGGGTAACTATGGCTACACCTTC. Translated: CAWSVSQGNYGYTF.

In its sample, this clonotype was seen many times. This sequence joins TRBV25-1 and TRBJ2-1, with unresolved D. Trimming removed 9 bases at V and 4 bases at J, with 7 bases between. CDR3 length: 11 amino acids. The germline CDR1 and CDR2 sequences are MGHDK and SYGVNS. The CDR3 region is CASTSYNEQFF. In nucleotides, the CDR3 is TGTGCCAGTACTTCGTACAATGAGCAGTTCTTC.

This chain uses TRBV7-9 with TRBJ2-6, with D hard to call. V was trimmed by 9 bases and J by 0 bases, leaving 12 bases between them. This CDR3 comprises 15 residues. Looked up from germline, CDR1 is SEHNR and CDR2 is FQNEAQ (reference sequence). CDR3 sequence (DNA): TGTGCCAGAACAGCCCAAAACTCTGGGGCCAACGTCCTGACTTTC. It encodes CARTAQNSGANVLTF.

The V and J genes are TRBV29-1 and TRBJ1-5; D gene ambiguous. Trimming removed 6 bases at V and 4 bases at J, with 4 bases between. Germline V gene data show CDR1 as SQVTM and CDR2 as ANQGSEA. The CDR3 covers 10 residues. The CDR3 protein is CSVGNQPQHF. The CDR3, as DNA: TGCAGCGTGGGAAATCAGCCCCAGCATTTT.

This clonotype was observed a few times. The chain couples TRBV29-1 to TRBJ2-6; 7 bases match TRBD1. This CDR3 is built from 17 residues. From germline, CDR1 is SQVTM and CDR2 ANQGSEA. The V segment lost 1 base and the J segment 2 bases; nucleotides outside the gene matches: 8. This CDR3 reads CSVEVFAGGTGANVLTF. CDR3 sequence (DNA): TGCAGCGTTGAAGTATTCGCAGGGGGAACTGGGGCCAACGTCCTGACTTTC.

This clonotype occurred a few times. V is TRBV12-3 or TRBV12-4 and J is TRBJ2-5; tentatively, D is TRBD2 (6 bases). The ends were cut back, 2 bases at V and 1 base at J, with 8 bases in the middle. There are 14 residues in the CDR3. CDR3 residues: CASSLMGGQETQYF. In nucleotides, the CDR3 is TGTGCCAGCAGTTTAATGGGGGGCCAAGAGACCCAGTACTTC.

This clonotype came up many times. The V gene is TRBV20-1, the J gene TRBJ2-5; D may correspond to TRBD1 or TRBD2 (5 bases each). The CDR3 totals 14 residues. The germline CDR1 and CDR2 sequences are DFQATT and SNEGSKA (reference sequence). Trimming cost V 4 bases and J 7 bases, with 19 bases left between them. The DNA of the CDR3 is TGCAGTGCTAAACTGAGGAACGGGGCCGGGACCCAGTACTTC. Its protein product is CSAKLRNGAGTQYF.